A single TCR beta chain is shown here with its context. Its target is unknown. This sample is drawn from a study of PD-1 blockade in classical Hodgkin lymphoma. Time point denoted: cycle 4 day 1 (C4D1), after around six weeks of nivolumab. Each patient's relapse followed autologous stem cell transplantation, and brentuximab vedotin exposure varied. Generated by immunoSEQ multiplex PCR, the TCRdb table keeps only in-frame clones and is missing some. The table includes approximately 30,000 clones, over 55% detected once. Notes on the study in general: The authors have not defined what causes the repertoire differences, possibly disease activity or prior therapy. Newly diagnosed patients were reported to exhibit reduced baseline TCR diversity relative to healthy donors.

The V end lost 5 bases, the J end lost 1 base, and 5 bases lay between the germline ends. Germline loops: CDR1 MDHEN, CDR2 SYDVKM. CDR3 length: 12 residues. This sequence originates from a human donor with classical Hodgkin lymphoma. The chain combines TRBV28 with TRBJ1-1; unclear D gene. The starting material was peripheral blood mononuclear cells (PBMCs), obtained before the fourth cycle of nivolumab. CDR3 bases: TGTGCCAGCAGTCCCCGGAACACTGAAGCTTTCTTT. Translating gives CASSPRNTEAFF.